This section outlines one TCR beta chain sequence together with its context. This sample stems from a study of blood T cell repertoires in COVID-19. Across the study: Acute and convalescent COVID-19 specimens originated in the United States, Italy and Spain. PBMCs, B-cell-depleted T cells, or T cells provided the cDNA or gDNA that made up the material.

The CDR3 is made up of 12 amino acids. Germline CDR1 reads SGHNT; CDR2 reads YYREEE (reference sequence). The ends were cut back, 4 bases at V and 4 bases at J, with 6 bases in the middle. Original data processing: Amplifying reference gene primers gave estimates of nucleated cell counts. Sequenced by immunoSEQ multiplex PCR; TCRdb stores in-frame clones only, minus some. The D gene and trimming were derived from the DNA, and the V and J assignments and clone size from that table. This sample has more than 90,000 clones, with 80% to 85% found just once. V and J are TRBV5-4 and TRBJ1-3, with D possibly matching TRBD1 (6 bases). The sequencing sample was made of peripheral blood. The source is a man aged 55 to 70 with acute or convalescent COVID-19. The CDR3 here is CASSTGGNTIYF. CDR3 coding DNA: TGTGCCAGCAGCACAGGGGGAAACACCATATATTTT.